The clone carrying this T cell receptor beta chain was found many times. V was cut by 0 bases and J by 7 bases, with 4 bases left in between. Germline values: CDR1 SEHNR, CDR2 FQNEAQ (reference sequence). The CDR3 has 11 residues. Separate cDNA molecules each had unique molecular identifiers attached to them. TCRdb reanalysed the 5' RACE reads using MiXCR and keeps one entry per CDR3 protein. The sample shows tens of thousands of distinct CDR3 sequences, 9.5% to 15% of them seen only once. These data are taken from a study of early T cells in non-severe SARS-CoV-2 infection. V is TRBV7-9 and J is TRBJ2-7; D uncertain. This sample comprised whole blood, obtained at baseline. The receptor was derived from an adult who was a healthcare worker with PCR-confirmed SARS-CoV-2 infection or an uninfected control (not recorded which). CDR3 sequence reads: CASSLAAEQYF. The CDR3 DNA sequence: TGTGCCAGCAGCTTAGCAGCGGAGCAGTACTTC.